The clone carrying this TCR beta chain was counted a few times. The V and J ends lost 5 bases and 8 bases, in that order; junction bases with no gene match: 12. Germline-derived CDR1 and CDR2 are PRHDT and FYEKMQ (reference sequence). The CDR3 spans 15 residues. This sample is part of a study of blood T cell repertoires in COVID-19. Study summary: T cells, B-cell-depleted T cells, or PBMCs supplied cDNA or gDNA.

As handled by the study authors: The authors estimated nucleated cell counts from reference gene primer amplification. Profiling relied on immunoSEQ multiplex PCR, and the TCRdb table lists in-frame clones only, not all of them. The V and J calls and the clone size are those of that table, but D and trimming were determined from the DNA. The sample has some 27,000 clones; 65% to 70% are singletons. This rearrangement joins TRBV13 to TRBJ1-2, with 9 bases that match TRBD1. This clonotype originated in a human donor in a cohort sampled during active COVID-19. The sample taken for sequencing was peripheral blood. CDR3 region: CASSLVTGGVGGYTF. CDR3 bases: TGTGCCAGCAGCCTAGTAACAGGGGGCGTTGGGGGCTACACCTTC.